The 7 T cell receptor beta chains below were found in one sample sequenced in a study of cytomegalovirus exposure and HLA in healthy donors. PCR primers comprised 60 Vbeta and 13 Jbeta primers. Profiling relied on immunoSEQ multiplex PCR, and the TCRdb table lists in-frame clones only, not all of them. The data hold about 150,000 clones, with around 81% observed a single time. Sequences were obtained from PBMCs. All receptors come from a man between 40 and 49 years old in good health and CMV-seronegative.

The J gene is TRBJ1-1, the V gene TRBV29-1; TRBD1 agrees at 9 bases. The CDR3 sequence is 14 residues long. With V trimmed by 5 bases and J by 0 bases, 4 bases remained unmatched. Germline-derived CDR1 and CDR2 are SQVTM and ANQGSEA. The CDR3: CSVSTGGMNTEAFF. CDR3 nucleotides: TGCAGCGTTTCTACAGGGGGCATGAACACTGAAGCTTTCTTT.

The V and J genes are TRBV18 and TRBJ1-1, with 7 bases aligning to TRBD1. The CDR3 is made up of 15 amino acids. V was pared by 6 bases and J by 7 bases, with 14 bases of the junction left unmatched. CDR1 and CDR2 (germline): KGHSH, LQKENI. The CDR3 DNA is TGTGCCAGCTCCCCCGGGCTCGGGACAGCCATTGAAGCTTTCTTT. This sequence encodes CASSPGLGTAIEAFF.

The rearrangement joins TRBV5-1 to TRBJ2-1; 16 positions agree with TRBD2. CDR3 length: 16 amino acids. With V trimmed by 5 bases and J by 7 bases, 6 bases remained unmatched. Per germline, CDR1 SGHRS and CDR2 YFSETQ. CDR3 sequence reads: CASRVGLAGGENEQFF. The CDR3 DNA is TGCGCCAGCAGGGTGGGACTAGCGGGAGGGGAGAATGAGCAGTTCTTC.

The chain joins TRBV7-9 to TRBJ2-3, with TRBD2 matching over 8 bases. V gave up 5 bases and J gave up 2 bases; unmatched junction bases: 12. This CDR3 spans 17 amino acids. The germline V gene has CDR1 SEHNR and CDR2 FQNEAQ (reference sequence). The CDR3 DNA sequence: TGTGCCAGCAGCAGAGCGGGGGAACCCCAGGTCACAGATACGCAGTATTTT. The encoded protein is CASSRAGEPQVTDTQYF.

V gene TRBV9 combines with J gene TRBJ2-3; TRBD2 matches at 8 bases. There are 16 residues in the CDR3. V dropped 3 bases and J dropped 0; count of bases not matched to a gene: 6. Germline lookup yields CDR1 SGDLS and CDR2 YYNGEE. CDR3 coding DNA: TGTGCCAGCAGCGCCCGACTAGCGACTAGCACAGATACGCAGTATTTT. Protein: CASSARLATSTDTQYF. Variable domain in full (rest from reference TRBV9 and TRBJ2-3): DSGVTQTPKHLITATGQRVTLRCSPRSGDLSVYWYQQSLDQGLQFLIQYYNGEERAKGNILERFSAQQFPDLHSELNLSSLELGDSALYFCASSARLATSTDTQYFGPGTRLTVL.

The rearrangement joins TRBV5-1 to TRBJ1-2, with 7 bases aligning to TRBD1. The trim removed 1 base at V and 0 bases at J, leaving 3 bases unmatched. CDR1 and CDR2 from the germline V gene are SGHRS and YFSETQ. CDR3 length: 15 amino acids. The chain's CDR3 is CASSLPGGANYGYTF. CDR3 nucleotide sequence: TGCGCCAGCAGCTTGCCAGGGGGTGCTAACTATGGCTACACCTTC.

The J gene is TRBJ2-5, the V gene TRBV19; possibly TRBD1 for D (5 bases). This CDR3 is built from 15 residues. Germline values: CDR1 LNHDA, CDR2 SQIVND (reference sequence). V was clipped by 6 bases and J by 4 bases, with 18 bases between them. The CDR3 nucleotides read TGTGCCAGTAGCCCTACCCAGGGTTTGAGAGAGACCCAGTACTTC. Its translation: CASSPTQGLRETQYF.